Here is one T cell receptor (beta chain) with its context. What it binds is not known. Libraries were prepared by immunoSEQ multiplex PCR; TCRdb keeps only in-frame clonotypes and omits some of them. This table holds 200,000 or so clones, 87% found once. These data originate in a study of T cell responses to AZD1222 COVID-19 vaccine. Points from the study as a whole: CD4 TCRs covered the whole spike, strongest at regions 160-218 and 743-854. Vaccination with two AZD1222 doses was followed by a rise in Spike-specific TCR breadth and depth. Mostly white British, mostly female donors; authors suggested clonal diversity may be underestimated.

Sequencing was performed on peripheral blood, taken on day 0 of MenACWY control vaccination. The clonotype was recovered from an adult in good health.

CDR3 nucleotides: TGTGCCAGCATAAGGGAGGGGGCAGGGGAAAAACTGTTTTTT. Its protein product is CASIREGAGEKLFF. The rearrangement links TRBV2 to TRBJ1-4; TRBD1 matches 7 bases. CDR3 length: 14 residues. Looked up from germline, CDR1 is SNHLY and CDR2 is FYNNEI. After removal of 7 bases from V and 8 bases from J, the junction contained 10 bases not matched to a gene.